The clone carrying this T cell receptor beta chain showed up many times. Via MiXCR, TCRdb re-called the PCR reads, giving one row per CDR3 protein. The table lists hundreds of thousands of distinct CDR3 sequences, about 25% of them singletons. These data come from a study of molecular identifiers for immune sequencing clone quantification. Study context: Replicates partitioned RNA from approximately 20,000 or 98,000 naive CD8 cells into five parts, sequencing four.

Germline CDR1 SGHTS, CDR2 YDEGEE. The CDR3 covers 13 residues. Trimming cost V 0 bases and J 6 bases, with 9 bases left between them. Sequenced input: naive CD8+ T cells from blood, with Jurkat cell RNA spiked in. Subset denoted: FACS-sorted CD8+CD4-CCR7+CD45RA+ naive T cells. This TCR came from a human donor in good health. Some libraries in this study had Jurkat cell RNA spiked in. The V and J genes are TRBV5-8 and TRBJ1-2; TRBD1 might be the D (5 bases). The CDR3 nucleotides read TGTGCCAGCAGCTTGGGAGGGGAAAATGGCTACACCTTC. This sequence encodes CASSLGGENGYTF.